These 32 T cell receptor beta chains were all obtained from the same sample, sequenced in a study of blood T cell repertoires in COVID-19. The repertoire was sequenced with immunoSEQ multiplex PCR; TCRdb's copy has only in-frame clones and lacks some. The repertoire holds about 90,000 clones, with approximately 88% as singletons. The sample comprised peripheral blood. Every receptor here comes from a man over 45 with COVID-19, enrolled during active disease.

The chain is built from TRBV27 and TRBJ2-1, with 7 bases that match TRBD2. Germline CDR1 MNHEY, CDR2 SMNVEV (reference sequence). The V and J ends lost 6 bases and 12 bases, in that order; junction bases with no gene match: 14. This CDR3 is built from 14 residues. CDR3 loop: CASSHGLEGPGQFF. CDR3 DNA: TGTGCCAGCAGCCATGGACTAGAAGGCCCAGGGCAGTTCTTC.

As for this clone: This CDR3 fails to terminate in the conserved phenylalanine or tryptophan, so it likely reflects a read error. The DNA is left out, because the CDR3 cannot be placed on it with certainty; the CDR3 is given as TCRdb lists it. The chain combines TRBV2 with TRBJ2-7; no DNA check was done on the table's D call, TRBD1. Per the germline V gene, CDR1 is SNHLY and CDR2 is FYNNEI. Termini included, the CDR3 measures 15 amino acids. CDR3 protein: CASSEARDRDRAYRI.

The CDR3 DNA sequence: TGTGCCAGCAAGGCAGGGGAAAATTCACCCCTCCACTTT. Translation: CASKAGENSPLHF. The chain couples TRBV6-5 to TRBJ1-6; TRBD1 might be the D (6 bases). The CDR3 extends over 13 amino acids. V lost 7 bases to trimming and J lost 7 bases, with 11 bases between them. Germline CDR1 MNHEY, CDR2 SVGAGI.

This rearrangement joins TRBV15 to TRBJ2-5; TRBD2 aligns across 12 bases. CDR1 and CDR2 from the germline V gene are LNHNV and YYDKDF (reference sequence). V lost 5 bases and J lost 3; bases outside the gene matches: 1. CDR3 length: 14 residues. The DNA of the CDR3 is TGTGCCACCAGCCGACTAGCGGGGGAAGAGACCCAGTACTTC. Its translation is CATSRLAGEETQYF.

This clone has a handful of counts. The CDR3 is CASSVATGGSGNTIYF. The CDR3 bases are TGTGCCAGCAGCGTAGCGACAGGGGGTTCTGGAAACACCATATATTTT. This rearrangement joins TRBV9 to TRBJ1-3; 9 bases are shared with TRBD1. This CDR3 contains 16 residues. Germline trimming cut 0 bases from V and 1 base from J; bases unmatched to any gene: 2. CDR1 is SGDLS, CDR2 YYNGEE, per germline.

This rearrangement joins TRBV5-5 to TRBJ2-6; D gene ambiguous. The V gene lost 6 bases and the J gene lost 1 base, with 5 bases spanning the gap. CDR3 length: 13 amino acids. Germline values: CDR1 SGHKS, CDR2 YYEKEE (reference sequence). As DNA, the CDR3 is TGTGCCAGCACTACGTCTGGGGCCAACGTCCTGACTTTC. Its protein product is CASTTSGANVLTF.

The chain couples TRBV10-3 to TRBJ1-1, with 8 bases lining up with TRBD1. CDR3 length equals 14 residues. Looked up from germline, CDR1 is ENHRY and CDR2 is SYGVKD. V shed 10 bases and J 0 bases; nucleotides not matched to a gene: 7. DNA for the CDR3: TGTGCCACGTCCCTGACAGGGGTGAACACTGAAGCTTTCTTT. The encoded protein is CATSLTGVNTEAFF.

This chain joins TRBV6-6 and TRBJ1-2; 8 bases fit TRBD1. V lost 5 bases, J lost 5 bases, and 4 bases stayed unmatched. CDR1 is MNHNY and CDR2 is SVGAGI in the germline V gene (reference sequence). This CDR3 is built from 13 residues. The CDR3 nucleotides are TGTGCCAGCAGTGAGGACAGGGTTTATGGCTACACCTTC. Translated, it gives CASSEDRVYGYTF.

This chain uses TRBV7-9 with TRBJ2-7; 10 bases agree with TRBD1. The CDR3 consists of 15 residues. The germline gives CDR1 SEHNR, CDR2 FQNEAQ (reference sequence). The ends lost 4 bases at V and 5 bases at J; junction bases unmatched: 8. CDR3 sequence reads: CASSWDRGPLNEQYF. DNA of the CDR3: TGTGCCAGCAGCTGGGACAGGGGCCCTCTCAACGAGCAGTACTTC.

This chain uses TRBV4-2 with TRBJ2-3; 11 positions match TRBD2. J was trimmed by 4 bases and V by 2 bases; bases with no gene match: 8. Germline V gives CDR1 LGHNA, CDR2 YNFKEQ. The CDR3 runs 17 residues. CDR3: CASSQMLAGGPADTQYF. CDR3 DNA sequence: TGTGCCAGCAGCCAAATGTTAGCGGGGGGGCCCGCAGATACGCAGTATTTT.

The rearrangement joins TRBV9 to TRBJ1-5, with a weak D call TRBD1 (6 bases). V was pared by 0 bases and J by 5 bases, with 12 bases between. This CDR3 has 15 amino acids. Germline lookup yields CDR1 SGDLS and CDR2 YYNGEE. The CDR3 region is CASSVDGQSDQPQHF. In DNA form, the CDR3 reads TGTGCCAGCAGCGTAGATGGACAGAGTGATCAGCCCCAGCATTTT.

The sample holds one count of this clone. The chain carries TRBV28 and TRBJ1-1; no reliable D call. Germline V lookup: CDR1 MDHEN, CDR2 SYDVKM. Trimming stripped 4 bases from V and 7 bases from J, with 10 bases between. CDR3 length: 12 residues. Here the CDR3 reads CASSSQAGEAFF. The CDR3 bases are TGTGCCAGCAGTTCTCAAGCCGGTGAAGCTTTCTTT.

The chain has TRBV29-1 and TRBJ1-2; 12 nucleotides agree with TRBD1. Germline V gene sequence: CDR1 SQVTM, CDR2 ANQGSEA. CDR3 length: 15 amino acids. V shed 3 bases and J 4 bases; nucleotides not matched to a gene: 6. CDR3 residues: CSVDYGTGGVYGYTF. DNA of the CDR3: TGCAGCGTTGACTATGGGACAGGGGGCGTCTATGGCTACACCTTC.

A single count supports this clone. The chain recombines TRBV2 with TRBJ1-1, with 9 bases aligning to TRBD1. Germline CDR1 is SNHLY and CDR2 is FYNNEI. J was trimmed by 7 bases and V by 0 bases; bases with no gene match: 9. The CDR3 contains 16 residues. CDR3 loop: CASSEAGGQGSGEAFF. CDR3 sequence (DNA): TGTGCCAGCAGTGAAGCTGGGGGACAGGGCAGTGGTGAAGCTTTCTTT.

The genes are TRBV10-3 and TRBJ1-6; 10 positions agree with TRBD1. This CDR3 has 15 residues. The V and J ends lost 4 bases and 7 bases, in that order; junction bases with no gene match: 4. Germline values: CDR1 ENHRY, CDR2 SYGVKD. The chain's CDR3 is CAISAGTGDNSPLHF. CDR3 sequence (DNA): TGTGCCATCAGTGCGGGGACAGGGGACAATTCACCCCTCCACTTT.

J is TRBJ2-7 and V is TRBV10-3; 9 nucleotides match TRBD1. CDR1 and CDR2 from the germline V gene are ENHRY and SYGVKD. The CDR3 length is 14 residues. V gave up 8 bases and J gave up 5 bases; unmatched junction bases: 10. In DNA, the CDR3 is TGTGCCATCCGTCGGACAGGGGAGATTAACGAGCAGTACTTC. Protein: CAIRRTGEINEQYF.

This chain connects TRBV5-1 to TRBJ2-1; D unclear. The germline V gene has CDR1 SGHRS and CDR2 YFSETQ. V dropped 0 bases and J dropped 2 bases, with 6 bases sitting between them. This CDR3 comprises 14 residues. The CDR3 coding sequence is TGCGCCAGCAGCTTGGACAACCCCTACAATGAGCAGTTCTTC. Amino acid sequence: CASSLDNPYNEQFF.

The V gene is TRBV6-5, the J gene TRBJ1-2; a possible D gene is TRBD1 (5 bases). Germline CDR1 MNHEY, CDR2 SVGAGI. The CDR3 has 15 amino acids. The V gene lost 0 bases and the J gene lost 3 bases, with 11 bases spanning the gap. For the CDR3, the DNA is TGTGCCAGCAGTTACTCTATCCAGGGTGACTATGGCTACACCTTC. Translation gives CASSYSIQGDYGYTF.

This chain joins TRBV5-1 and TRBJ1-4; D is unclear. CDR3 size: 14 residues. V was trimmed by 0 bases and J by 11 bases, leaving 14 bases between them. Germline V gene data show CDR1 as SGHRS and CDR2 as YFSETQ. CDR3 sequence (DNA): TGCGCCAGCAGCTTGGAATCCAGAGGCGCGAAACTGTTTTTT. It codes for CASSLESRGAKLFF.

The genes are TRBV24-1 and TRBJ1-5; 9 nucleotides align to TRBD1. Germline V gene sequence: CDR1 KGHDR, CDR2 SFDVKD. The CDR3 runs to 15 residues. V gave up 3 bases and J gave up 7 bases; unmatched junction bases: 6. CDR3 region: CATSDVQGAGQPQHF. The DNA of the CDR3 is TGTGCCACCAGTGATGTACAGGGGGCAGGCCAGCCCCAGCATTTT.

The chain is built from TRBV27 and TRBJ1-6; D gene unclear. The CDR3 runs to 17 residues. Per the germline V gene, CDR1 is MNHEY and CDR2 is SMNVEV (reference sequence). Deletions cut 5 bases from V and 6 bases from J, with 20 bases between. CDR3 in DNA: TGTGCCAGCAGTCCCTACCAGGCCCGGTCTTCTAATTCACCCCTCCACTTT. Encoded protein: CASSPYQARSSNSPLHF.

The CDR3 region has the DNA TGCGCCAGCAGCTCAGACAGGAGCCAGTACAATGAGCAGTTCTTC. As protein: CASSSDRSQYNEQFF. This chain joins TRBV5-1 and TRBJ2-1, with TRBD1 as a possible D gene (6 bases). Trimming pared 3 bases from V and 4 bases from J, leaving 14 bases between. Germline CDR1 is SGHRS and CDR2 is YFSETQ. The CDR3 is made up of 15 amino acids.

The rearrangement uses TRBV30 and TRBJ2-6; D is unclear. V lost 2 bases and J 2 bases, leaving 13 bases between the germline ends. The CDR3 sequence is 16 residues long. Germline V gene data show CDR1 as GTSNPN and CDR2 as SVGIG (reference sequence). For the CDR3, the DNA is TGTGCCTGGAGTTCCTGGTGGAGCGCTGGGGCCAACGTCCTGACTTTC. It yields the protein CAWSSWWSAGANVLTF. Based on the CDR3 plus reference TRBV30 and TRBJ2-6, the full variable domain is SQTIHQWPATLVQPVGSPLSLECTVEGTSNPNLYWYRQAAGRGLQLLFYSVGIGQISSEVPQNLSASRPQDRQFILSSKKLLLSDSGFYLCAWSSWWSAGANVLTFGAGSRLTVL.

The chain recombines TRBV11-3 with TRBJ2-5, with unresolved D. The CDR3 totals 13 residues. Germline V gene data show CDR1 as SGHNT and CDR2 as YENEEA. V was pared by 2 bases and J by 5 bases, with 9 bases between. Here the CDR3 reads CASSLHSMETQYF. In nucleotides, the CDR3 is TGTGCCAGCAGCTTACACAGCATGGAGACCCAGTACTTC.

This clone was seen a single time. The J gene is TRBJ1-1, the V gene TRBV9; D is unresolved. Germline loops: CDR1 SGDLS, CDR2 YYNGEE. The CDR3 loop spans 13 amino acids. Trimming took off 0 bases at V and 1 base at J, with 4 bases between the two ends. This chain's CDR3 is CASSVVWNTEAFF. CDR3 sequence (DNA): TGTGCCAGCAGCGTAGTATGGAACACTGAAGCTTTCTTT.

The chain uses TRBV15 and TRBJ2-7, with D tentatively TRBD1 (5 bases). There are 13 residues in the CDR3. Between the trimmed V and J ends, which lost 3 bases and 2 bases, there was a span of 8 bases. Germline values: CDR1 LNHNV, CDR2 YYDKDF (reference sequence). Here the CDR3 DNA reads TGTGCCACCAGCAGGACAGAGACCTACGAGCAGTACTTC. Translation gives CATSRTETYEQYF. Complete variable domain (other parts from reference TRBV15 and TRBJ2-7): DAMVIQNPRYQVTQFGKPVTLSCSQTLNHNVMYWYQQKSSQAPKLLFHYYDKDFNNEADTPDNFQSRRPNTSFCFLDIRSPGLGDTAMYLCATSRTETYEQYFGPGTRLTVT.

This clone was counted only a few times. The genes are TRBV12-3 or TRBV12-4 and TRBJ2-2, with D perhaps matching TRBD1 (5 bases). The CDR3 has 13 amino acids. Trimming removed 6 bases at V and 6 bases at J, with 11 bases between. CDR3 bases: TGTGCCAGCAGCCAGACCAGGGCCGGGGAGCTGTTTTTT. Translated, it gives CASSQTRAGELFF.

The J gene is TRBJ2-7, the V gene TRBV5-4, with 11 bases fitting TRBD1. The junction had 5 bases not matched to a gene; V was cut back by 6 bases and J by 3 bases. CDR3 size: 14 residues. CDR1 is SGHNT, CDR2 YYREEE, per germline (reference sequence). The DNA for the CDR3 is TGTGCCAGCACAACTGGGACAGGGGGCTACGAGCAGTACTTC. Its protein product is CASTTGTGGYEQYF.

The chain recombines TRBV28 with TRBJ1-1, with D possibly being TRBD1 (5 bases). Germline V gene data show CDR1 as MDHEN and CDR2 as SYDVKM. The CDR3 has 15 amino acids. V lost 1 base and J lost 4, with 13 bases in between. CDR3 in amino acids: CASSLFARVGTEAFF. Here the CDR3 DNA reads TGTGCCAGCAGTTTATTCGCCAGGGTAGGCACTGAAGCTTTCTTT. Complete variable domain (other parts from reference TRBV28 and TRBJ1-1): DVKVTQSSRYLVKRTGEKVFLECVQDMDHENMFWYRQDPGLGLRLIYFSYDVKMKEKGDIPEGYSVSREKKERFSLILESASTNQTSMYLCASSLFARVGTEAFFGQGTRLTVV.

J is TRBJ2-2 and V is TRBV5-1; a weak D match, TRBD1 (6 bases). The CDR3 spans 15 residues. Germline CDR1 and CDR2: SGHRS and YFSETQ. The V and J ends lost 0 bases and 4 bases respectively, with 10 bases between them. CDR3 amino acids: CASSLGQGSTGELFF. The CDR3 DNA sequence: TGCGCCAGCAGCTTGGGGCAGGGGAGCACCGGGGAGCTGTTTTTT.

The rearrangement joins TRBV2 to TRBJ1-6; 7 positions match TRBD1. The junction had 2 bases not matched to a gene; V was cut back by 3 bases and J by 0 bases. In germline, CDR1 is SNHLY, CDR2 FYNNEI. The CDR3 is 16 amino acids. CDR3 region: CASSETGSSYNSPLHF. The CDR3 nucleotides are TGTGCCAGCAGTGAGACAGGGAGCTCCTATAATTCACCCCTCCACTTT.

The chain carries TRBV5-4 and TRBJ1-6; no definite D call. Between the trimmed V and J ends, which lost 3 bases and 8 bases, there was a span of 12 bases. CDR1 SGHNT and CDR2 YYREEE come from the germline V gene (reference sequence). CDR3 length equals 14 residues. The CDR3 nucleotides read TGTGCCAGCAGCTCAACCCCGGGAGATTCACCCCTCCACTTT. Encoded protein: CASSSTPGDSPLHF.